A single sample gave rise to the 5 T cell receptor beta chains below, sequenced in a study of CD8+CD57+ T cells in acquired aplastic anemia. TCR beta VDJ and CDR3 profiling used genomic DNA as template. TCRdb reprocessed the reads via MiXCR and lists one record per CDR3 protein. The profile shows about 240,000 distinct CDR3 sequences, 47% of them singletons. Patients chosen for sequencing had shown CD8+CD57+ cell expansion by flow cytometry. Source material: sorted CD4+, CD8+, or CD8+CD57+ T cells (not recorded which) from PBMCs. The receptors were gathered from a human donor with aplastic anemia.

This clonotype was detected ten times or more. This chain uses TRBV28 with TRBJ1-2, with unresolved D. The ends were cut back, 3 bases at V and 0 bases at J, with 8 bases in the middle. This CDR3 has 14 residues. Germline V gene data show CDR1 as MDHEN and CDR2 as SYDVKM. CDR3 in amino acids: CASSFVETNYGYTF. CDR3 DNA sequence: TGTGCCAGCAGTTTTGTGGAAACTAACTATGGCTACACCTTC.

This clonotype was detected ten times or more. This sequence joins TRBV7-9 and TRBJ1-1; 9 bases are shared with TRBD1. Germline lookup yields CDR1 SEHNR and CDR2 FQNEAQ (reference sequence). The CDR3 runs 13 residues. Trimming took 4 bases from V and 11 from J; bases not matched to a gene: 8. The CDR3 DNA sequence: TGTGCCAGCAGCTCCGGGACAGGGAGGGGTGCTTTCTTT. Its protein is CASSSGTGRGAFF.

This clonotype came up many times. The gene calls are TRBV4-1 and TRBJ2-7; D remains unclear. The CDR3 contains 16 residues. V was pared by 1 base and J by 0 bases, with 13 bases between. Germline CDR1 reads MGHRA; CDR2 reads YSYEKL. CDR3: CASSQGYAGSSYEQYF. CDR3 coding DNA: TGCGCCAGCAGCCAAGGGTATGCAGGTTCCTCCTACGAGCAGTACTTC.

The V call is TRBV4-1, the J call TRBJ1-2; D is perhaps TRBD1 (6 bases). Trimming took 0 bases from V and 8 from J, leaving 19 bases between them. Germline assignment: CDR1 MGHRA and CDR2 YSYEKL. The CDR3 has 16 amino acids. CDR3 amino acids: CASSQEVAGPRGGYTF. The CDR3 coding sequence is TGCGCCAGCAGCCAAGAAGTCGCGGGTCCCAGGGGAGGCTACACCTTC.

As regards this clonotype: A read error may be the cause here, since a much bigger clone is one base away. The gene calls are TRBV5-8 and TRBJ1-2; TRBD1 agrees at 7 bases. Germline V CDR1 and CDR2: SGHTS, YDEGEE. The CDR3 spans 15 residues. Trimming removed 4 bases from V and 4 bases from J; junction bases left unmatched: 10. The CDR3: CASSTSGAGGYGYTF. The DNA for the CDR3 is TGTGCCAGCAGCACGAGTGGGGCAGGGGGCTATGGCTACACCTTC.